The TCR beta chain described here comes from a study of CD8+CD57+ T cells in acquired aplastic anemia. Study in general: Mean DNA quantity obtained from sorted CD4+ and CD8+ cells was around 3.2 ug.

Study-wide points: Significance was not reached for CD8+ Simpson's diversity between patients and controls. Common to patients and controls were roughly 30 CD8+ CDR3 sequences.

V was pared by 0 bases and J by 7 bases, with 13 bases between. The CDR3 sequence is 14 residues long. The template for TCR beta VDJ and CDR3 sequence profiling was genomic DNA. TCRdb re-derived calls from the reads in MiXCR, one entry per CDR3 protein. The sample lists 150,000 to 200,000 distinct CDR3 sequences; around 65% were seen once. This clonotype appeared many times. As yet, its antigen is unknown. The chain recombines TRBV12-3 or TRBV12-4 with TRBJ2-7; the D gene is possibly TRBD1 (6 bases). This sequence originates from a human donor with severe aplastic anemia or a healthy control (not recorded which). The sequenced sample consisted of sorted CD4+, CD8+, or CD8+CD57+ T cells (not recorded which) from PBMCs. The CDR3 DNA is TGTGCCAGCAGTTTAGCGCAGGGGACCGTGGAGCAGTACTTC. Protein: CASSLAQGTVEQYF.